These 2 T cell receptor beta chains came from one sample sequenced in a study of blood T cell repertoires in COVID-19. Some clones are missing from TCRdb's copy, which holds only in-frame ones; the method was immunoSEQ multiplex PCR. The data show fewer than 100,000 clones, 91% seen once. Sequenced input: peripheral blood. These receptors were collected from a woman aged 50 to 60 in a cohort sampled during active COVID-19.

This chain joins TRBV5-6 and TRBJ1-2, with 7 positions matching TRBD1. In germline, CDR1 is SGHDT, CDR2 YYEEEE. The CDR3 sequence is 15 residues long. J was trimmed by 4 bases and V by 0 bases; bases with no gene match: 6. The CDR3 DNA reads TGTGCCAGCAGCTTGGAGGGGGCGCGGTTCTATGGCTACACCTTC. Translating it yields CASSLEGARFYGYTF.

The V gene is TRBV6-5, the J gene TRBJ2-3, with 8 bases matching TRBD1. The trim removed 6 bases at V and 2 bases at J, leaving 7 bases unmatched. The CDR3 contains 15 residues. Germline V CDR1 and CDR2: MNHEY, SVGAGI. The CDR3 DNA sequence: TGTGCCAGCAGGCCGGGACAGGATCTCACAGATACGCAGTATTTT. It encodes CASRPGQDLTDTQYF.